This T cell receptor (beta chain) was observed in a study of blood T cell repertoires in COVID-19. Study as a whole: From T cells, B-cell-depleted T cells, or PBMCs came the material, which was cDNA or gDNA.

Per the original data handling: Amplification of reference gene primers was used by the study to estimate nucleated cell counts. The protocol was immunoSEQ multiplex PCR, while the TCRdb copy is restricted to in-frame clones and leaves out a portion. V and J calls and clone size are those listed in that table; D and trimming were worked out from the DNA. The repertoire holds fewer than 30,000 clones, with around 86% as singletons. The sequence was obtained from a man aged 50-60 years with active COVID-19. The specimen was peripheral blood.

The CDR3 is CASTSRDRTSYEQYF. Written as DNA, the CDR3 is TGTGCCAGCACTTCCCGGGACAGGACGTCCTACGAGCAGTACTTC. The rearrangement links TRBV2 to TRBJ2-7; 8 bases are shared with TRBD1. Per the germline V gene, CDR1 is SNHLY and CDR2 is FYNNEI. The CDR3 is 15 amino acids. Trimming took 7 bases from V and 1 from J; bases not matched to a gene: 9.